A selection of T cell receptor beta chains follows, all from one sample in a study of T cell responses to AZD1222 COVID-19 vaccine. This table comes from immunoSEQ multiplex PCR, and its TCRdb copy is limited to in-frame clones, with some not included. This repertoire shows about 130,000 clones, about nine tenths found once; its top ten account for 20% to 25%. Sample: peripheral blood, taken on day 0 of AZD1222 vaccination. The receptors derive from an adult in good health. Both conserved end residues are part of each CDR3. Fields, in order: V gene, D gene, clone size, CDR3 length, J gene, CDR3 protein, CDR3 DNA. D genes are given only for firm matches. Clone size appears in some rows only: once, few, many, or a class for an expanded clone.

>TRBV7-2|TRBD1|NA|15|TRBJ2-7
CASSLIGQGPYEQYF
TGTGCCAGCAGCTTAATCGGACAGGGACCCTACGAGCAGTACTTC
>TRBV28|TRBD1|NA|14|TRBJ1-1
CASSGTAADTEAFF
TGTGCCAGCAGTGGGACAGCGGCGGACACTGAAGCTTTCTTT
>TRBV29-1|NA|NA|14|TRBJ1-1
CSVESTGLNTEAFF
TGCAGCGTTGAGTCTACAGGGTTGAACACTGAAGCTTTCTTT
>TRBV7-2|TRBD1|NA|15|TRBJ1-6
CASSAGTGFLSPLHF
TGTGCCAGCAGCGCCGGGACAGGGTTTCTTTCACCCCTCCACTTT
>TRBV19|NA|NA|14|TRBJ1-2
CASSIAGADYGYTF
TGTGCCAGTAGTATAGCTGGGGCGGACTATGGCTACACCTTC
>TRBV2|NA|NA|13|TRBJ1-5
CASSDRENQPQHF
TGTGCCAGCAGTGACAGGGAAAATCAGCCCCAGCATTTT
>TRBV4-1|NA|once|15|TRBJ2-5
CASSQEREFQETQYF
TGCGCCAGCAGCCAAGAACGGGAGTTCCAAGAGACCCAGTACTTC
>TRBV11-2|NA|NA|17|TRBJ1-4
CASSLDLLDARNGKLFF
TGTGCCAGCAGCTTAGATCTATTGGACGCACGAAATGGAAAACTGTTTTTT
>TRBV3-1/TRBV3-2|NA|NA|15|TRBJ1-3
CASSQDQGAGNTIYF
TGTGCCAGCAGCCAAGATCAGGGAGCTGGAAACACCATATATTTT
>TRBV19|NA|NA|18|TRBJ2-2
CASSIRGGAHPNTGELFF
TGTGCCAGTAGTATTAGAGGGGGGGCGCATCCGAACACCGGGGAGCTGTTTTTT
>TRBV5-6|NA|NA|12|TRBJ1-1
CASSSGLTEAFF
TGTGCCAGCAGTTCGGGACTCACTGAAGCTTTCTTT
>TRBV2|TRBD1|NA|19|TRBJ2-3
CASSGGSGQGITSTDTQYF
TGTGCCAGCAGTGGAGGGTCGGGACAGGGGATCACTAGCACAGATACGCAGTATTTT
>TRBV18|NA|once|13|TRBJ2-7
CASSRSGVYEQYF
TGTGCCAGCTCACGGTCAGGGGTCTACGAGCAGTACTTC
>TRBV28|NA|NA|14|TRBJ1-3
CASTPGHPGNTIYF
TGTGCCAGCACCCCGGGACACCCTGGAAACACCATATATTTT
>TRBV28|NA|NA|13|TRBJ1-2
CASTSGANYGYTF
TGTGCCAGCACCAGCGGAGCTAACTATGGCTACACCTTC
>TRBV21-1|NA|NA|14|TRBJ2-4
CASSKLGYKNIQYF
TGTGCCAGCAGCAAACTGGGGTACAAAAACATTCAGTACTTC
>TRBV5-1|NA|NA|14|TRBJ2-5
CASSLLGSQETQYF
TGCGCCAGCAGCTTGCTCGGAAGCCAGGAGACCCAGTACTTC
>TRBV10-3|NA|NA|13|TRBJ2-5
CAISDQEQETQYF
TGTGCCATCAGTGATCAGGAGCAAGAGACCCAGTACTTC
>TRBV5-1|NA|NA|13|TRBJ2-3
CASSFPTPDTQYF
TGCGCCAGCAGCTTCCCGACTCCGGATACGCAGTATTTT
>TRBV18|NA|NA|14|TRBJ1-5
CASSPPGENQPQHF
TGTGCCAGCTCACCACCGGGGGAAAATCAGCCCCAGCATTTT
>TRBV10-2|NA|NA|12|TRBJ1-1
CASSEPGAEAFF
TGCGCCAGCAGTGAGCCTGGGGCTGAAGCTTTCTTT
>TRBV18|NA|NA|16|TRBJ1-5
CASSRFEQGNNQPQHF
TGTGCCAGCTCACGGTTCGAACAGGGAAACAATCAGCCCCAGCATTTT
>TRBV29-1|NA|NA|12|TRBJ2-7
CSVEGDGDEQYF
TGCAGCGTTGAAGGGGATGGGGACGAGCAGTACTTC
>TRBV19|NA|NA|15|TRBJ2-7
CASSAQGFLAYEQYF
TGTGCCAGTAGTGCCCAGGGGTTCCTCGCCTACGAGCAGTACTTC
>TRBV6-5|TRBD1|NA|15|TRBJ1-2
CASSYMSRDRDGYTF
TGTGCCAGCAGTTACATGTCCCGGGACAGGGATGGCTACACCTTC
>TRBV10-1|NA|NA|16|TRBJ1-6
CASSESPDPANSPLHF
TGCGCCAGCAGTGAGAGTCCCGATCCCGCCAATTCACCCCTCCACTTT
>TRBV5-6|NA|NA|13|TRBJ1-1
CASSRQGNTEAFF
TGTGCCAGCAGCCGCCAGGGAAACACTGAAGCTTTCTTT
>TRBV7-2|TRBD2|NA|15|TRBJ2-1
CASSLSGGNYNEQFF
TGTGCCAGCAGCTTAAGCGGGGGGAACTACAATGAGCAGTTCTTC
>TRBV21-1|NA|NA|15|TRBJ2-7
CASSKSRTAVQEQYF
TGTGCCAGCAGCAAAAGTCGGACGGCGGTCCAAGAGCAGTACTTC
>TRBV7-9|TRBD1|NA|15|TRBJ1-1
CASRPTGGDDTEAFF
TGTGCCAGCAGACCTACAGGGGGAGACGACACTGAAGCTTTCTTT
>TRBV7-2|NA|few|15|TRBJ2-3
CASSLAGGPTDTQYF
TGTGCCAGCAGCTTAGCGGGGGGGCCCACAGATACGCAGTATTTT
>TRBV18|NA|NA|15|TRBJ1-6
CASSPQSSYNSPLHF
TGTGCCAGCTCACCACAGAGCTCCTATAATTCACCCCTCCACTTT
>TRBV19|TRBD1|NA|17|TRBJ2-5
CASSMRGQVKLRETQYF
TGTGCCAGTAGTATGCGGGGACAGGTCAAGCTGAGGGAGACCCAGTACTTC
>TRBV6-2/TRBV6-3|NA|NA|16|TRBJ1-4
CASSYPPGTGGEKLFF
TGTGCCAGCAGTTACCCCCCCGGGACTGGGGGTGAAAAACTGTTTTTT
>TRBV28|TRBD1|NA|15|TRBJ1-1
CASRPTGVGNTEAFF
TGTGCCAGCAGGCCCACAGGGGTGGGGAACACTGAAGCTTTCTTT
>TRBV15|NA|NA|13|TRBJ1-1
CATSRDIGAEAFF
TGTGCCACCAGCAGAGATATCGGAGCAGAAGCTTTCTTT
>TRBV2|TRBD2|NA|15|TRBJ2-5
CASRAERGGRETQYF
TGTGCCAGCAGGGCTGAGCGGGGGGGCCGAGAGACCCAGTACTTC
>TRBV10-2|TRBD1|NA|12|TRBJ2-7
CASSVTGYEQYF
TGCGCCAGCAGTGTGACAGGGTACGAGCAGTACTTC
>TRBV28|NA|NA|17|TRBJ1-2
CASSLSGAGESNYGYTF
TGTGCCAGCAGTTTAAGTGGGGCGGGGGAATCTAACTATGGCTACACCTTC
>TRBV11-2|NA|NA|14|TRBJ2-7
CASSLVGGIYEQYF
TGTGCCAGCAGCTTAGTTGGGGGCATATACGAGCAGTACTTC
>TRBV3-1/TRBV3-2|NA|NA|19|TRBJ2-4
CASSQSVGGDRHPKNIQYF
TGTGCCAGCAGCCAATCTGTAGGCGGGGACCGACATCCCAAAAACATTCAGTACTTC
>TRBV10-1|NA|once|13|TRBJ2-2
CASARRDTGELFF
TGCGCCAGCGCGAGGAGGGACACCGGGGAGCTGTTTTTT